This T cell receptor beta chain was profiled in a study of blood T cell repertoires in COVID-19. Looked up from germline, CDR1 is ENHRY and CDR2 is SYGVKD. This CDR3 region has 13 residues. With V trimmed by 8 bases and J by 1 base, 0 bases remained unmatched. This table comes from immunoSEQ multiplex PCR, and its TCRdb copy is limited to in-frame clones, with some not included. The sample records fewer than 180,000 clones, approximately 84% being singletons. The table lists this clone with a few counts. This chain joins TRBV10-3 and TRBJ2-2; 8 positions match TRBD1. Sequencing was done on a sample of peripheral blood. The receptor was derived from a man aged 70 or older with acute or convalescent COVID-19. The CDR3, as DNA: TGTGCCATCGGACAGGGGAACACCGGGGAGCTGTTTTTT. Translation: CAIGQGNTGELFF.